Following are 18 T cell receptor beta chains from one sample sequenced in a study of CD8+ T cells in alopecia areata. Extraction of RNA preceded its reverse transcription into cDNA, which served as the sequencing template. Profiled with immunoSEQ multiplex PCR; TCRdb holds only in-frame clones, not every one. Of 130,000 to 150,000 clones listed, 51% are singletons. Here the sequenced sample was CD4+ T cells sorted from blood, taken at week 0. The receptors were sampled from a human donor with alopecia areata.

This chain connects TRBV7-2 to TRBJ2-6; no definite D call. Germline loops: CDR1 SGHTA, CDR2 FQGNSA. The CDR3 runs 17 residues. V dropped 1 base and J dropped 0 bases, with 10 bases sitting between them. The CDR3 DNA follows: TGTGCCAGCAGCTTAGTGGTGATTAGCTCTGGGGCCAACGTCCTGACTTTC. Translated, it gives CASSLVVISSGANVLTF.

The gene calls are TRBV7-9 and TRBJ2-3, with D possibly being TRBD1 (5 bases). V was trimmed by 3 bases and J by 0 bases, leaving 16 bases between them. The CDR3 consists of 17 residues. Germline-derived CDR1 and CDR2 are SEHNR and FQNEAQ (reference sequence). CDR3 sequence: CASSLKTQGLSTDTQYF. CDR3 DNA sequence: TGTGCCAGCAGCTTGAAAACGCAGGGCCTGAGCACAGATACGCAGTATTTT.

The V and J genes are TRBV27 and TRBJ2-7, with TRBD2 matching over 7 bases. Per the germline V gene, CDR1 is MNHEY and CDR2 is SMNVEV (reference sequence). There are 14 residues in the CDR3. J was trimmed by 3 bases and V by 6 bases; bases with no gene match: 8. The CDR3 is CASSMRTSVYEQYF. Written as DNA, the CDR3 is TGTGCCAGCAGCATGAGAACTAGCGTCTACGAGCAGTACTTC.

The chain's CDR3 is CASSPRGRSGGYTF. The CDR3 DNA reads TGTGCCAGCAGCCCCAGGGGGCGCTCTGGGGGCTACACCTTC. J is TRBJ1-2 and V is TRBV7-2, with 8 bases lining up with TRBD1. V was clipped by 5 bases and J by 8 bases; unmatched bases: 10. The CDR3 extends over 14 amino acids. Germline V gene data show CDR1 as SGHTA and CDR2 as FQGNSA. Filled out from reference TRBV7-2 and TRBJ1-2, the complete variable domain reads GAGVSQSPSNKVTEKGKDVELRCDPISGHTALYWYRQSLGQGLEFLIYFQGNSAPDKSGLPSDRFSAERTGGSVSTLTIQRTQQEDSAVYLCASSPRGRSGGYTFGSGTRLTVV.

This clone appeared a few times. CDR3 DNA: TGTGCCAGCGGGGCTAGCGCTTCCTCCTACGAGCAGTACTTC. This encodes CASGASASSYEQYF. This chain uses TRBV2 with TRBJ2-7, with D possibly matching TRBD2 (6 bases). Between the trimmed V and J ends, which lost 8 bases and 0 bases, there was a span of 14 bases. This CDR3 is 14 amino acids long. Germline V gene lookup returns CDR1 SNHLY and CDR2 FYNNEI.

This rearrangement joins TRBV7-8 to TRBJ2-1; possibly TRBD2 for D (5 bases). Germline CDR1 is SGHVS and CDR2 is FQNEAQ. CDR3 size: 18 residues. V shed 5 bases and J shed 0 bases, with 20 bases lying between them. CDR3 nucleotide sequence: TGTGCCAGCAGCCGCGGCGTAGCTGGACTTAGCTCCTACAATGAGCAGTTCTTC. Translated: CASSRGVAGLSSYNEQFF.

V is TRBV29-1 and J is TRBJ1-2; D is possibly TRBD1 (5 bases). CDR3 size: 12 residues. Trimming pared 2 bases from V and 7 bases from J, leaving 11 bases between. Germline CDR1 reads SQVTM; CDR2 reads ANQGSEA. The CDR3 is CSVETGHFGYTF. For the CDR3, the DNA is TGCAGCGTTGAAACAGGACACTTTGGCTACACCTTC.

This clone appeared a few times. Other DNA sequences from this sample encode an identical CDR3 as well. The chain is built from TRBV30 and TRBJ1-1; 8 bases align to TRBD1. CDR1 GTSNPN and CDR2 SVGIG come from the germline V gene (reference sequence). Unmatched junction bases numbered 3, after V lost 3 bases and J lost 3 bases. The CDR3 runs 13 residues. The CDR3 DNA sequence: TGTGCCTGGAGCGTGGACAGGGACACTGAAGCTTTCTTT. This gives the protein CAWSVDRDTEAFF.

The V gene is TRBV29-1, the J gene TRBJ2-7; weak D call: TRBD2 (5 bases). V lost 8 bases and J 8 bases, leaving 16 bases between the germline ends. This CDR3 has 11 amino acids. From germline, CDR1 is SQVTM and CDR2 ANQGSEA. Written as DNA, the CDR3 is TGCAGCATTCGGGGAATGGATAAGCAGTACTTC. Its translation: CSIRGMDKQYF.

This rearrangement joins TRBV29-1 to TRBJ2-7; no definite D call. Trimming removed 4 bases from V and 5 bases from J, with 9 bases in between. The germline gives CDR1 SQVTM, CDR2 ANQGSEA. The CDR3 length is 11 residues. This chain's CDR3 is CSVGYNNEQYF. DNA for the CDR3: TGCAGCGTTGGGTACAATAACGAGCAGTACTTC.

The chain joins TRBV29-1 to TRBJ2-7; perhaps TRBD2 as D (5 bases). Trimming took off 5 bases at V and 0 bases at J, with 8 bases between the two ends. Looked up from germline, CDR1 is SQVTM and CDR2 is ANQGSEA. CDR3 length: 12 residues. In nucleotides, the CDR3 is TGCAGCGTTAAACGGGACTCCTACGAGCAGTACTTC. Protein product: CSVKRDSYEQYF.

This chain joins TRBV5-1 and TRBJ2-5; D possibly corresponds to TRBD2 (5 bases). The CDR3 spans 14 residues. Trimming removed 3 bases from V and 1 base from J, with 10 bases in between. CDR1 SGHRS and CDR2 YFSETQ come from the germline V gene. The CDR3 DNA follows: TGCGCCAGCAGCTACCCTGCGGGCCAAGAGACCCAGTACTTC. As protein: CASSYPAGQETQYF.

The chain links TRBV28 to TRBJ2-3; 7 positions match TRBD2. This CDR3 has 14 amino acids. Germline loops: CDR1 MDHEN, CDR2 SYDVKM. With V trimmed by 6 bases and J by 0 bases, 3 bases remained unmatched. CDR3 in amino acids: CASSGGTSTDTQYF. In nucleotides, the CDR3 is TGTGCCAGCAGCGGGGGGACCAGCACAGATACGCAGTATTTT. The variable domain in full, with the rest retrieved from reference TRBV28 and TRBJ2-3, is DVKVTQSSRYLVKRTGEKVFLECVQDMDHENMFWYRQDPGLGLRLIYFSYDVKMKEKGDIPEGYSVSREKKERFSLILESASTNQTSMYLCASSGGTSTDTQYFGPGTRLTVL.

The CDR3, as DNA: TGCAGCGTCGGGGGAGCGGGAGCGTCAGATACGCAGTATTTT. Amino acid sequence: CSVGGAGASDTQYF. This chain connects TRBV29-1 to TRBJ2-3, with 8 nucleotides matching TRBD2. Germline CDR1 SQVTM, CDR2 ANQGSEA. This CDR3 is built from 14 residues. After removal of 6 bases from V and 4 bases from J, the junction contained 9 bases not matched to a gene.

The rearrangement uses TRBV9 and TRBJ2-6, with TRBD1 matching over 7 bases. V lost 2 bases and J lost 0; bases outside the gene matches: 5. CDR1 is SGDLS, CDR2 YYNGEE, per germline. There are 17 residues in the CDR3. The CDR3 coding sequence is TGTGCCAGCAGCGTCTCGACAGGGAACTCTGGGGCCAACGTCCTGACTTTC. It specifies CASSVSTGNSGANVLTF.

The chain links TRBV29-1 to TRBJ1-1, with 8 bases identical to TRBD1. J was trimmed by 5 bases and V by 5 bases; bases with no gene match: 7. The germline gives CDR1 SQVTM, CDR2 ANQGSEA. This CDR3 has 13 amino acids. The CDR3 loop reads CSVNGQGGTEAFF. DNA of the CDR3: TGCAGCGTTAACGGACAGGGAGGGACTGAAGCTTTCTTT.

The chain links TRBV9 to TRBJ2-2, with 7 bases lining up with TRBD1. This CDR3 is 15 amino acids long. Germline CDR1 is SGDLS and CDR2 is YYNGEE. The J segment lost 6 bases and the V segment lost 2 bases, leaving 7 bases of the junction unmatched. The chain's CDR3 is CASSVRTGLAGELFF. The CDR3 bases are TGTGCCAGCAGCGTCCGGACAGGTTTGGCCGGGGAGCTGTTTTTT.

This chain's CDR3 is CASRRSYNQPQHF. The CDR3 coding sequence is TGTGCCAGCAGAAGATCTTACAATCAGCCCCAGCATTTT. This chain joins TRBV7-8 and TRBJ1-5; no definite D call. The CDR3 sequence is 13 residues long. V gave up 6 bases and J gave up 3 bases, with 9 bases separating them. Germline CDR1 SGHVS, CDR2 FQNEAQ.